This TCR beta chain stems from a study of technical replicates of blood from several donors. Sequenced by immunoSEQ multiplex PCR; TCRdb stores in-frame clones only, minus some. The sample contains tens of thousands of clones, about 91% of which appear only once. The ends were cut back, 4 bases at V and 0 bases at J, with 4 bases in the middle. Germline V gives CDR1 MNHEY, CDR2 SMNVEV (reference sequence). The CDR3 contains 12 residues. V and J are TRBV27 and TRBJ2-7; D unresolved. This TCR came from a human donor in good health. Sequencing was carried out using T cells isolated from PBMCs. CDR3 loop: CASSSISYEQYF. CDR3 coding DNA: TGTGCCAGCAGTTCAATCTCCTACGAGCAGTACTTC.